A single sample gave rise to the 17 T cell receptor beta chains below, sequenced in a study of post-analysis software for immune sequencing data. Whole-study results and caveats: The five TRBV segments detected at higher frequency in patients than in controls included TRBV5-6, TRBV5-1 and TRBV20-1.

Unique molecular identifiers were carried by the TCR beta cDNA libraries. TCRdb redid the calling of the PCR reads with MiXCR, one entry per CDR3 protein. The table lists hundreds of thousands of distinct CDR3 sequences, 59% of them singletons. Their target antigens are unknown. What was sequenced was blood. The receptors were sampled from a girl aged 2 to 9 with multiple sclerosis.

This chain links TRBV7-2 with TRBJ2-1; 9 bases agree with TRBD2. Germline CDR1 is SGHTA and CDR2 is FQGNSA. The CDR3 is 17 amino acids. Trimming took 5 bases from V and 2 from J; bases not matched to a gene: 10. The CDR3 DNA is TGTGCCAGCAGCCGTTGGGTAGCGGGGGACACCTACAATGAGCAGTTCTTC. Residues: CASSRWVAGDTYNEQFF.

There are a few counts of this clonotype. This rearrangement joins TRBV6-1 to TRBJ2-7; the match to TRBD2 covers 10 bases. Germline V gene data show CDR1 as MNHNS and CDR2 as SASEGT. The V gene end was trimmed by 4 bases and the J gene end by 2 bases; junction bases not matched to a gene: 5. The CDR3 length is 15 residues. The CDR3 loop reads CASSGSSGRAYEQYF. The DNA for the CDR3 is TGTGCCAGCAGTGGGTCTAGCGGGAGAGCCTACGAGCAGTACTTC.

J is TRBJ2-5 and V is TRBV18, with D perhaps being TRBD1 or TRBD2 (7 bases each). Near its end, the DNA agrees better with TRBJ2-7, so the J call may be wrong. CDR3 length: 17 residues. Germline V gives CDR1 KGHSH, CDR2 LQKENI. The CDR3 spells CASSPDRRQGGTYEQYF. CDR3 in DNA: TGTGCCAGCTCACCGGACCGGAGACAGGGAGGGACCTACGAGCAGTACTTC.

The chain combines TRBV4-3 with TRBJ1-2; the D gene is possibly TRBD1 (5 bases). The length of the CDR3 is 14 residues. The germline V and J ends were trimmed by 4 bases and 4 bases, with 13 bases remaining between them. Looked up from germline, CDR1 is LGHNA and CDR2 is YSLEER. CDR3 region: CASSPWVTGYGYTF. Written as DNA, the CDR3 is TGCGCCAGCAGCCCGTGGGTAACAGGCTATGGCTACACCTTC.

This sequence joins TRBV27 and TRBJ2-3; D gene unclear. Germline values: CDR1 MNHEY, CDR2 SMNVEV (reference sequence). CDR3 size: 14 residues. V was trimmed by 3 bases and J by 1 base, leaving 8 bases between them. The CDR3 loop reads CASSLWSGTDTQYF. The CDR3 coding sequence is TGTGCCAGCAGTTTGTGGTCCGGCACAGATACGCAGTATTTT.

The gene calls are TRBV3-1 and TRBJ2-1; D perhaps matches TRBD2 (6 bases). Germline values: CDR1 LGHDT, CDR2 YNNKEL (reference sequence). The ends were cut back, 0 bases at V and 7 bases at J, with 19 bases in the middle. The CDR3 covers 17 residues. The CDR3 coding sequence is TGTGCCAGCAGCCAAGATCTGCGGACCGGGACTCATAATGAGCAGTTCTTC. Translation gives CASSQDLRTGTHNEQFF.

V usage is TRBV20-1 and J usage is TRBJ2-3, with unresolved D. Germline CDR1 is DFQATT and CDR2 is SNEGSKA (reference sequence). CDR3 size: 14 residues. V was trimmed by 0 bases and J by 3 bases, leaving 10 bases between them. CDR3 amino acids: CSARDPGFTDTQYF. The DNA of the CDR3 is TGCAGTGCTAGAGATCCGGGTTTTACAGATACGCAGTATTTT.

The chain combines TRBV7-2 with TRBJ2-1, with 10 bases fitting TRBD1. The CDR3 runs to 15 residues. The V and J ends lost 3 bases and 7 bases, in that order; junction bases with no gene match: 6. Germline values: CDR1 SGHTA, CDR2 FQGNSA. The CDR3 nucleotides are TGTGCCAGCAGCTTCCAGGGACAGGGGACGAATGAGCAGTTCTTC. This encodes CASSFQGQGTNEQFF.

The chain employs TRBV5-5 and TRBJ2-1; TRBD2 aligns across 7 bases. The length of the CDR3 is 16 residues. The V gene end was trimmed by 0 bases and the J gene end by 4 bases; junction bases not matched to a gene: 7. Germline loops: CDR1 SGHKS, CDR2 YYEKEE (reference sequence). CDR3: CASSLVSGSGYNEQFF. In DNA, the CDR3 is TGTGCCAGCAGCTTGGTATCGGGTAGCGGGTACAATGAGCAGTTCTTC.

This sequence joins TRBV7-2 and TRBJ2-3; the match to TRBD1 covers 7 bases. In germline, CDR1 is SGHTA, CDR2 FQGNSA. This CDR3 comprises 15 residues. Trimming cost V 2 bases and J 2 bases; bases outside gene matches: 4. CDR3 sequence reads: CASSLRGHDTDTQYF. The DNA of the CDR3 is TGTGCCAGCAGCTTAAGGGGGCACGACACAGATACGCAGTATTTT.

The chain couples TRBV7-8 to TRBJ2-1, with TRBD1 matching 9 bases. Germline CDR1 is SGHVS and CDR2 is FQNEAQ. This CDR3 contains 15 residues. With 5 bases clipped from V and 7 bases from J, the junction kept 9 bases outside the gene matches. The CDR3 spells CASSTLGGQGNEQFF. The CDR3, as DNA: TGTGCCAGCAGCACATTAGGGGGACAGGGAAATGAGCAGTTCTTC.

This clonotype was seen repeatedly, ten times or more. The V gene is TRBV11-2, the J gene TRBJ1-2; D remains unclear. This CDR3 comprises 13 residues. The V end was cut by 1 base, the J end by 1 base, with 4 bases between. CDR1 is SGHAT and CDR2 is FQNNGV in the germline V gene. The CDR3 loop is CASSLGVNYGYTF. The DNA of the CDR3 is TGTGCCAGCAGCTTAGGGGTTAACTATGGCTACACCTTC.

In this sample, this clonotype turned up a few times. The CDR3 loop reads CASSEAYGAYYGYTF. In DNA, the CDR3 is TGTGCCAGCAGTGAGGCCTACGGCGCCTACTATGGCTACACCTTC. This chain connects TRBV6-1 to TRBJ1-2; no clear D. The CDR3 sequence is 15 residues long. Per the germline V gene, CDR1 is MNHNS and CDR2 is SASEGT. The V end was cut by 3 bases, the J end by 3 bases, with 14 bases between.

This chain uses TRBV5-1 with TRBJ2-3, with 9 bases fitting TRBD2. The V segment lost 0 bases and the J segment 4 bases; nucleotides outside the gene matches: 12. Germline V gene data show CDR1 as SGHRS and CDR2 as YFSETQ. CDR3 length: 18 residues. For the CDR3, the DNA is TGCGCCAGCAGCTTGGAAAGGAGCGCGGGGGGGTCGGCAGATACGCAGTATTTT. Translation: CASSLERSAGGSADTQYF.

A single count supports this clonotype. The chain recombines TRBV6-5 with TRBJ2-1; 12 bases match TRBD2. Looked up from germline, CDR1 is MNHEY and CDR2 is SVGAGI. The CDR3 consists of 15 residues. The V segment lost 5 bases and the J segment 9 bases; nucleotides outside the gene matches: 8. The CDR3 reads CASSKTSGGYVEQFF. The CDR3 DNA reads TGTGCCAGCAGTAAAACTAGCGGGGGGTATGTTGAGCAGTTCTTC.

The table lists this clonotype with a few counts. V usage is TRBV6-2 or TRBV6-3 and J usage is TRBJ2-1; weak D call: TRBD1 (6 bases). Germline-derived CDR1 and CDR2 are MNHEY and SVGEGT. This CDR3 is built from 13 residues. Trimming removed 5 bases from V and 5 bases from J, with 10 bases in between. CDR3 sequence (DNA): TGTGCCAGCAGTCCTGCAGGGGACAATGAGCAGTTCTTC. It codes for CASSPAGDNEQFF.

CDR3 sequence: CASSFRGRTGRGYTF. In DNA, the CDR3 is TGTGCCAGCAGTTTTCGAGGCCGGACAGGGCGAGGCTACACCTTC. The chain combines TRBV12-3 or TRBV12-4 with TRBJ1-2; 8 bases are a match to TRBD1. The CDR3 length is 15 residues. The J segment lost 8 bases and the V segment lost 3 bases, leaving 11 bases of the junction unmatched.